This paragraph covers one T cell receptor beta chain sequence. Its target is not known. The sample originates from a study of shared clonotypes between healthy human individuals. About the research overall: Researchers drew samples from two women and a few men aged 18 to 49.

Per the study methods: ImmunoSEQ output lacked quality scores and full-length reads, limiting matched filtering. TCRdb's copy holds only in-frame clones and misses some; the assay was immunoSEQ multiplex PCR. That table gives V, J and clone size, and the DNA gave D and trimming. The table has about 680,000 clones, more than 70% seen once; the top ten hold roughly 2%. Study-level findings and limits: Since donors were few, the genetic and exposure-history diversity represented was limited.

There are 15 residues in the CDR3. CDR1 KGHSH and CDR2 LQKENI come from the germline V gene. The germline V and J ends were trimmed by 6 bases and 0 bases, with 9 bases remaining between them. The V and J genes are TRBV18 and TRBJ2-6; D gene uncertain. This TCR derives from a woman aged 25 to 39 in good health. Sequenced: memory CD4+ T cells sorted from blood. Subset: CD45RA-negative fraction. CDR3 bases: TGTGCCAGCTCCCCAGAGGTCTCTGGGGCCAACGTCCTGACTTTC. It yields the protein CASSPEVSGANVLTF.